Listed below are T cell receptor beta chains from one sample, sequenced in a study of cytomegalovirus exposure and HLA in healthy donors. Repertoires were generated with immunoSEQ multiplex PCR, while TCRdb's copy carries only in-frame clones and drops some. The sample lists 150,000 or so clones; roughly 90% were seen once. Sample: PBMCs. Receptor source: a man between 18 and 35 years old in good health and CMV-seropositive. The CDR3 runs from the conserved cysteine through the conserved F or W. A D gene is named only where the DNA matches it firmly. Not every row has a clone size; where given, it reads once, few, many or a size class.

j_call | clone_size | v_call | cdr3_length | d_call | cdr3_aa | cdr3_nt
TRBJ2-3 | - | TRBV6-5 | 14 | TRBD1 | CASKTGLSTDTQYF | TGTGCCAGCAAGACAGGGTTGAGCACAGATACGCAGTATTTT
TRBJ2-1 | - | TRBV15 | 15 | TRBD2 | CATSKGLAGINEQFF | TGTGCCACCAGCAAGGGACTAGCGGGAATCAATGAGCAGTTCTTC
TRBJ2-1 | - | TRBV5-4 | 15 | - | CASSLAASLFSEQFF | TGTGCCAGCAGCTTGGCCGCTAGTCTGTTTTCTGAGCAGTTCTTC
TRBJ2-5 | few | TRBV7-9 | 12 | - | CASSLKEVTQYF | TGTGCCAGCAGCTTAAAGGAGGTGACCCAGTACTTC
TRBJ1-1 | - | TRBV4-2 | 16 | TRBD1 | CASSQQDRGPNTEAFF | TGTGCCAGCAGCCAACAGGACAGGGGGCCAAACACTGAAGCTTTCTTT
TRBJ2-7 | once | TRBV11-2 | 15 | TRBD2 | CASSLELAGVYEQYF | TGTGCCAGCAGCTTAGAACTAGCGGGAGTGTACGAGCAGTACTTC
TRBJ1-1 | once | TRBV7-2 | 14 | - | CASSEQQVNTEAFF | TGTGCCAGCAGCGAGCAACAGGTGAACACTGAAGCTTTCTTT
TRBJ2-4 | - | TRBV20-1 | 11 | - | CSAKGQPNQYF | TGCAGTGCTAAAGGACAGCCAAATCAGTACTTC
TRBJ1-5 | - | TRBV6-4 | 17 | TRBD1 | CASLTTWTGGCYQPQHF | TGTGCCAGCCTAACGACCTGGACAGGGGGCTGTTATCAGCCCCAGCATTTT
TRBJ1-2 | - | TRBV5-8 | 17 | TRBD1 | CASSFTRRLTGNYGYTF | TGTGCCAGCAGCTTTACTCGTCGATTGACAGGGAACTATGGCTACACCTTC
TRBJ2-3 | - | TRBV12-2 | 13 | - | CASRSGRGDTQYF | TGTGCAAGTCGCAGCGGAAGAGGAGATACGCAGTATTTT
TRBJ2-1 | - | TRBV9 | 15 | TRBD1 | CASSRTGTGTHEQFF | TGTGCCAGCAGCCGTACCGGGACAGGGACCCATGAGCAGTTCTTC
TRBJ1-5 | few | TRBV29-1 | 15 | - | CSYPLRADSNQPQHF | TGCAGCTATCCCCTGAGGGCGGATAGCAATCAGCCCCAGCATTTT
TRBJ1-3 | - | TRBV9 | 17 | - | CASSPPSTGFSGNTIYF | TGTGCCAGCAGCCCCCCTAGTACAGGGTTCTCTGGAAACACCATATATTTT
TRBJ1-2 | - | TRBV4-2 | 14 | - | CASSQVGGDYGYTF | TGTGCCAGCAGCCAAGTGGGGGGGGATTATGGCTACACCTTC
TRBJ1-1 | - | TRBV19 | 16 | TRBD1 | CASRRPGQVLNTEAFF | TGTGCCAGTAGGCGTCCGGGACAGGTGCTGAACACTGAAGCTTTCTTT
TRBJ1-2 | - | TRBV30 | 14 | TRBD1 | CAWSVHTGAYGYTF | TGTGCCTGGAGTGTGCACACAGGGGCCTATGGCTACACCTTC
TRBJ1-1 | - | TRBV4-3 | 15 | TRBD1 | CASSLTGGEDTEAFF | TGCGCCAGCAGCCTGACAGGGGGCGAGGACACTGAAGCTTTCTTT
TRBJ2-3 | - | TRBV5-6 | 15 | - | CASSSGWGGTDTQYF | TGTGCCAGCAGCTCTGGCTGGGGGGGCACAGATACGCAGTATTTT
TRBJ2-6 | - | TRBV19 | 17 | - | CASTSRGLSSGANVLTF | TGTGCCAGTACCTCGCGGGGCTTGAGCTCTGGGGCCAACGTCCTGACTTTC
TRBJ2-7 | - | TRBV7-2 | 15 | - | CASMVGAKSSYEQYF | TGTGCCAGCATGGTGGGGGCAAAGAGCTCCTACGAGCAGTACTTC
TRBJ1-1 | - | TRBV28 | 14 | TRBD1 | CASSPAGGGTEAFF | TGTGCCAGCAGTCCCGCAGGGGGCGGGACTGAAGCTTTCTTT
TRBJ2-7 | - | TRBV11-2 | 16 | TRBD2 | CASSPLRAGVLGEQYF | TGTGCCAGCAGCCCCCTCCGAGCGGGGGTACTAGGCGAGCAGTACTTC
TRBJ1-2 | few | TRBV2 | 14 | - | CASSDNSRVYGYTF | TGTGCCAGCAGTGATAATTCTCGAGTCTATGGCTACACCTTC